These 3 T cell receptor beta chains were all obtained from the same sample, sequenced in a study of radiotherapy plus CTLA-4 blockade in lung cancer (dated by TCRdb to the late 2010s). The library was generated by the immunoSEQ multiplex PCR assay. What TCRdb holds here is the immuneACCESS table cut down to in-frame rearrangements. Part of the clones is not present; checked against another copy, under half of the missing clones reflect an unresolved V gene, and the others are unexplained. The sample has 40,000 to 45,000 clones on record, approximately 68% of them singletons. 8.5% to 10% of the sample belongs to the ten largest clones. The sequences come from peripheral blood, collected from a patient treated with radiotherapy plus ipilimumab. These receptors all come from a human donor with non-small cell lung cancer who had stable disease on radiotherapy plus ipilimumab.

The V call is TRBV19, the J call TRBJ2-3; 8 nucleotides match TRBD2. V was clipped by 5 bases and J by 5 bases; unmatched bases: 12. Germline-derived CDR1 and CDR2 are LNHDA and SQIVND (reference sequence). The CDR3 has 16 amino acids. The CDR3 region is CASSLGGMGTRDTQYF. The CDR3 DNA sequence: TGTGCCAGTAGTCTAGGAGGGATGGGGACTAGAGATACGCAGTATTTT.

The chain carries TRBV5-4 and TRBJ2-7, with TRBD1 identical over 7 bases. Trimming cost V 4 bases and J 3 bases; bases outside gene matches: 4. This CDR3 is built from 13 residues. Germline assignment: CDR1 SGHNT and CDR2 YYREEE (reference sequence). DNA of the CDR3: TGTGCCAGCAGCCGGGGACAGAACTACGAGCAGTACTTC. Residues: CASSRGQNYEQYF.

The chain joins TRBV30 to TRBJ2-7; 7 bases align to TRBD2. Germline V gene lookup returns CDR1 GTSNPN and CDR2 SVGIG (reference sequence). This CDR3 spans 11 amino acids. The junction had 1 base not matched to a gene; V was cut back by 2 bases and J by 6 bases. The CDR3, as DNA: TGTGCCTGGAGTTGGGAGGGCGAGCAGTACTTC. It specifies CAWSWEGEQYF.